Listed here are 12 T cell receptor beta chains from one sample, sequenced in a study of blood T cell repertoires in COVID-19. Only in-frame clones appear in the TCRdb table, and some are missing; sequencing was by immunoSEQ multiplex PCR. The sample holds about 290,000 clones, roughly 91% seen once. The sample comprised peripheral blood. Source of these receptors: a woman aged 25 to 39 with COVID-19, enrolled during active disease.

The rearrangement joins TRBV9 to TRBJ2-6; 12 bases match TRBD2. The germline gives CDR1 SGDLS, CDR2 YYNGEE. CDR3 length: 20 residues. Losses at the gene ends were 0 bases for V and 0 bases for J; bases not matched to a gene: 7. For the CDR3, the DNA is TGTGCCAGCAGCGTAGTGTCTAGCGGGGGGGCCTACTCTGGGGCCAACGTCCTGACTTTC. Amino acids: CASSVVSSGGAYSGANVLTF.

The genes are TRBV28 and TRBJ1-1; D call uncertain. CDR1 is MDHEN and CDR2 is SYDVKM in the germline V gene. This CDR3 is 14 amino acids long. Deletions cut 3 bases from V and 1 base from J, with 9 bases between. CDR3 region: CASSFTRGNTEAFF. CDR3 DNA sequence: TGTGCCAGCAGTTTTACACGAGGGAACACTGAAGCTTTCTTT.

This chain joins TRBV19 and TRBJ2-1; perhaps TRBD1 as D (6 bases). V lost 7 bases and J 0 bases, leaving 13 bases between the germline ends. The CDR3 consists of 15 residues. CDR1 LNHDA and CDR2 SQIVND come from the germline V gene (reference sequence). Written as DNA, the CDR3 is TGTGCCAGTAAAGGGGGTCTTAGCTCCTACAATGAGCAGTTCTTC. Translated, it gives CASKGGLSSYNEQFF.

This clone was detected only once. The chain uses TRBV4-1 and TRBJ1-3; 9 positions agree with TRBD1. This CDR3 contains 16 residues. The V gene's germline CDR1 is MGHRA and CDR2 YSYEKL. V lost 1 base and J lost 2; bases outside the gene matches: 3. The CDR3 sequence is CASSQVGTGTGNTIYF. In DNA, the CDR3 is TGCGCCAGCAGCCAAGTGGGGACAGGGACTGGAAACACCATATATTTT.

This clone was detected only a few times. The gene calls are TRBV19 and TRBJ2-2; D unclear. V lost 4 bases, J lost 6 bases, and 3 bases lay in between. The CDR3 length is 11 residues. Germline V CDR1 and CDR2: LNHDA, SQIVND (reference sequence). The CDR3 reads CASSRAGELFF. The DNA of the CDR3 is TGTGCCAGTAGTAGAGCCGGGGAGCTGTTTTTT.

The chain recombines TRBV10-2 with TRBJ2-7; TRBD1 might be the D (7 bases). This CDR3 has 14 residues. Per the germline V gene, CDR1 is WSHSY and CDR2 is SAAADI. V lost 4 bases and J 0 bases, leaving 10 bases between the germline ends. The CDR3 protein is CASSARGASYEQYF. As DNA, the CDR3 is TGCGCCAGCAGTGCCAGGGGGGCCTCCTACGAGCAGTACTTC.

This clone came up once. The rearrangement joins TRBV24-1 to TRBJ2-1; the match to TRBD1 covers 8 bases. The germline V gene encodes CDR1 KGHDR and CDR2 SFDVKD. J was trimmed by 0 bases and V by 10 bases; bases with no gene match: 4. The CDR3 spans 14 residues. The CDR3 loop reads CATGTGGSYNEQFF. The CDR3 bases are TGTGCCACGGGAACAGGGGGCTCCTACAATGAGCAGTTCTTC.

The chain combines TRBV7-6 with TRBJ1-2; D is unresolved. V lost 1 base, J lost 4 bases, and 13 bases lay in between. Germline V gene data show CDR1 as SGHVS and CDR2 as FNYEAQ. This CDR3 region has 15 residues. CDR3 loop: CASSLGGDSPYGYTF. The CDR3 region has the DNA TGTGCCAGCAGCTTAGGGGGAGATTCCCCCTATGGCTACACCTTC.

The chain has TRBV7-8 and TRBJ1-2; a weak D match, TRBD1 (6 bases). CDR3 length: 14 amino acids. V dropped 1 base and J dropped 4 bases, with 10 bases sitting between them. The V gene's germline CDR1 is SGHVS and CDR2 FQNEAQ. CDR3 loop: CASSLGRTAYGYTF. CDR3 nucleotide sequence: TGTGCCAGCAGCTTAGGACGGACAGCCTATGGCTACACCTTC.

The chain uses TRBV28 and TRBJ2-7, with TRBD1 as a possible D gene (5 bases). Per germline, CDR1 MDHEN and CDR2 SYDVKM. Trimming shortened V by 5 bases and J by 13 bases, and 18 bases separated the two germline ends. The CDR3 totals 12 residues. The CDR3 DNA sequence: TGTGCCAGCAGTGTGCCTACGAGGACACCTTACTTC. This sequence encodes CASSVPTRTPYF.

V and J are TRBV15 and TRBJ2-3; 8 nucleotides agree with TRBD2. This CDR3 has 15 residues. Losses at the gene ends were 5 bases for V and 7 bases for J; bases not matched to a gene: 11. Germline CDR1 LNHNV, CDR2 YYDKDF (reference sequence). The CDR3 loop is CATSWSGGIAYTQYF. CDR3 bases: TGTGCCACCAGCTGGAGCGGGGGAATTGCTTATACGCAGTATTTT.

As for this clone: The same CDR3 is also encoded by other DNA sequences in this sample. The V and J genes are TRBV5-1 and TRBJ2-2; D not resolved. Per the germline V gene, CDR1 is SGHRS and CDR2 is YFSETQ. The CDR3 loop spans 14 amino acids. V lost 5 bases, J lost 0 bases, and 8 bases lay in between. The CDR3 protein is CASSLTANTGELFF. CDR3 DNA sequence: TGCGCCAGCAGTTTAACAGCGAACACCGGGGAGCTGTTTTTT.